Listed below are T cell receptor beta chains from one sample, sequenced in a study of a mutant IDH1 vaccine in newly diagnosed glioma. Repertoires were generated with immunoSEQ multiplex PCR, while TCRdb's copy carries only in-frame clones and drops some. Among more than 80,000 clones, 83% were seen once, and the ten largest hold approximately 8%. Source: PBMCs, taken from a glioma patient treated with radiotherapy, temozolomide or both. The source is a woman aged 45-65 years with glioma. Both conserved end residues are part of each CDR3. A D gene is named only where the DNA matches it firmly. Only part of the rows carry a size: once, few, many, or a class if the clone is expanded.

v_call: TRBV7-9; d_call: NA; clone_size: once; j_call: TRBJ1-1; cdr3_aa: CASRTGLMNTEAFF; cdr3_nt: TGTGCCAGCAGGACGGGACTCATGAACACTGAAGCTTTCTTT
v_call: TRBV25-1; d_call: NA; clone_size: NA; j_call: TRBJ2-5; cdr3_aa: CASSRRTGETQYF; cdr3_nt: TGTGCCAGCAGCCGCAGAACAGGAGAGACCCAGTACTTC
v_call: TRBV6-1; d_call: TRBD1; clone_size: once; j_call: TRBJ1-4; cdr3_aa: CASSEDRGREKLFF; cdr3_nt: TGTGCCAGCAGTGAGGACAGGGGGCGGGAAAAACTGTTTTTT
v_call: TRBV28; d_call: NA; clone_size: NA; j_call: TRBJ1-5; cdr3_aa: CASSLTGYSNQPQHF; cdr3_nt: TGTGCCAGCAGTTTGACCGGCTATAGCAATCAGCCCCAGCATTTT
v_call: TRBV19; d_call: NA; clone_size: once; j_call: TRBJ1-6; cdr3_aa: CASSSYLAGYNSPLHF; cdr3_nt: TGTGCCAGTAGTAGTTATCTCGCAGGCTATAATTCACCCCTCCACTTT
v_call: TRBV29-1; d_call: NA; clone_size: few; j_call: TRBJ1-1; cdr3_aa: CSVSPGQATEAFF; cdr3_nt: TGCAGCGTCTCCCCCGGACAAGCTACTGAAGCTTTCTTT
v_call: TRBV27; d_call: NA; clone_size: NA; j_call: TRBJ2-1; cdr3_aa: CASSLGNEQFF; cdr3_nt: TGTGCCAGCAGCCTCGGGAATGAGCAGTTCTTC
v_call: TRBV7-8; d_call: NA; clone_size: NA; j_call: TRBJ1-2; cdr3_aa: CASSLASTGPYGYTF; cdr3_nt: TGTGCCAGCAGCTTAGCGTCCACAGGGCCATATGGCTACACCTTC
v_call: TRBV9; d_call: NA; clone_size: NA; j_call: TRBJ2-5; cdr3_aa: CASSPRAAAGTQYF; cdr3_nt: TGTGCCAGCAGCCCAAGAGCGGCAGCTGGGACCCAGTACTTC
v_call: TRBV29-1; d_call: NA; clone_size: few; j_call: TRBJ1-1; cdr3_aa: CSVGQLNTEAFF; cdr3_nt: TGCAGCGTTGGACAGTTGAACACTGAAGCTTTCTTT
v_call: TRBV4-1; d_call: TRBD2; clone_size: NA; j_call: TRBJ2-3; cdr3_aa: CASRGGVTDTQYF; cdr3_nt: TGCGCCAGCAGGGGGGGGGTTACAGATACGCAGTATTTT
v_call: TRBV29-1; d_call: NA; clone_size: NA; j_call: TRBJ2-7; cdr3_aa: CSAESSYEQYF; cdr3_nt: TGCAGCGCGGAATCTTCCTACGAGCAGTACTTC
v_call: TRBV9; d_call: TRBD1; clone_size: NA; j_call: TRBJ1-2; cdr3_aa: CASSPQTGAGGYTF; cdr3_nt: TGTGCCAGCAGCCCCCAAACAGGGGCGGGTGGCTACACCTTC
v_call: TRBV2; d_call: NA; clone_size: NA; j_call: TRBJ2-7; cdr3_aa: CASRLDRSEQYF; cdr3_nt: TGTGCCAGCAGGCTAGACAGGAGCGAGCAGTACTTC
v_call: TRBV29-1; d_call: NA; clone_size: NA; j_call: TRBJ1-4; cdr3_aa: CSVERGRGKGEKLFF; cdr3_nt: TGCAGCGTCGAAAGGGGACGGGGAAAGGGGGAAAAACTGTTTTTT
v_call: TRBV21-1; d_call: NA; clone_size: NA; j_call: TRBJ2-7; cdr3_aa: CASSKVTGAPRSSYEQYF; cdr3_nt: TGTGCCAGCAGCAAAGTGACAGGGGCCCCCCGAAGCTCCTACGAGCAGTACTTC
v_call: TRBV6-1; d_call: NA; clone_size: NA; j_call: TRBJ1-1; cdr3_aa: CASTFSGGTEAFF; cdr3_nt: TGTGCCAGCACCTTCTCGGGGGGGACTGAAGCTTTCTTT
v_call: TRBV7-8; d_call: NA; clone_size: NA; j_call: TRBJ2-1; cdr3_aa: CASSYHPNNEQFF; cdr3_nt: TGTGCCAGCAGCTACCACCCTAACAATGAGCAGTTCTTC
v_call: TRBV10-1; d_call: TRBD1; clone_size: NA; j_call: TRBJ2-7; cdr3_aa: CARRRDSGKYEQYF; cdr3_nt: TGCGCCCGACGCCGGGACAGTGGGAAATACGAGCAGTACTTC
v_call: TRBV27; d_call: NA; clone_size: NA; j_call: TRBJ2-7; cdr3_aa: CASSPGGGWYEQYF; cdr3_nt: TGTGCCAGCAGCCCAGGGGGGGGCTGGTACGAGCAGTACTTC
v_call: TRBV5-1; d_call: NA; clone_size: NA; j_call: TRBJ2-5; cdr3_aa: CASSSTGQQQETQYF; cdr3_nt: TGCGCCAGCAGCTCGACAGGACAGCAGCAAGAGACCCAGTACTTC
v_call: TRBV19; d_call: TRBD2; clone_size: NA; j_call: TRBJ2-2; cdr3_aa: CASRDYLNTGELFF; cdr3_nt: TGTGCCAGTCGGGACTACCTGAACACCGGGGAGCTGTTTTTT
v_call: TRBV9; d_call: NA; clone_size: NA; j_call: TRBJ2-7; cdr3_aa: CASSVGETAGLYEQYF; cdr3_nt: TGTGCCAGCAGCGTAGGCGAGACGGCGGGTTTATACGAGCAGTACTTC